Given below is one T cell receptor (beta chain) in context. Its antigen is not identified. The entry originates in a study of T cell responses to AZD1222 COVID-19 vaccine. Analysis merged second doses at about 4 or about 12 weeks. Profiling relied on immunoSEQ multiplex PCR, and the TCRdb table lists in-frame clones only, not all of them. The sample consists of tens of thousands of clones, about 86% of them appearing once. Study-level results: Once two AZD1222 doses were given, Spike-specific TCR breadth and depth went up. Baseline testing showed seropositivity in only six AZD1222 recipients. Reportedly, nearly half of unique spike TCRs recognized epitopes outside B.1.351/B.1.1.7 mutations.

Germline V gene sequence: CDR1 SEHNR, CDR2 FQNEAQ (reference sequence). Trimming took off 5 bases at V and 7 bases at J, with 17 bases between the two ends. This CDR3 is 15 amino acids long. The TCR was taken from an adult who received the AZD1222 COVID-19 vaccine. The sample consisted of peripheral blood, taken 28 days after the second AZD1222 dose. V is TRBV7-9 and J is TRBJ1-4; TRBD1 is a possible D gene (5 bases). In DNA, the CDR3 is TGTGCCAGCAGCCCCCGGGACCCAATGGGTGAAAAACTGTTTTTT. It encodes CASSPRDPMGEKLFF.